One and the same sample provided the 32 T cell receptor beta chains below, sequenced in a study of blood T cell repertoires in COVID-19. TCRdb keeps only in-frame clones here, not all; method: immunoSEQ multiplex PCR. The sample lists over 200,000 clones, under 90% occurring once. The sample consisted of PBMCs or T cells enriched from blood (not recorded which). The source of these receptors is a man aged 55 to 70 who had recovered from COVID-19.

This clone occurred once. The chain has TRBV27 and TRBJ1-5; weak D call: TRBD1 (5 bases). CDR3 size: 16 residues. Trimming left V 6 bases short and J 0 bases short, with 15 bases between. Germline V gene sequence: CDR1 MNHEY, CDR2 SMNVEV (reference sequence). Here the CDR3 reads CASRVGGPNSNQPQHF. Written as DNA, the CDR3 is TGTGCCAGCAGGGTGGGGGGACCAAATAGCAATCAGCCCCAGCATTTT.

V is TRBV3-1 (or the pseudogene TRBV3-2) and J is TRBJ1-1, with unresolved D. V was cut by 0 bases and J by 3 bases, with 20 bases left in between. The CDR3 covers 18 residues. Germline loops: CDR1 LGHDT, CDR2 YNNKEL (reference sequence). The CDR3 protein is CASSQEGPRPFGDTEAFF. In DNA, the CDR3 is TGTGCCAGCAGCCAAGAGGGTCCCCGACCTTTCGGGGACACTGAAGCTTTCTTT.

The rearrangement joins TRBV10-1 to TRBJ2-3; possibly TRBD1 for D (5 bases). The CDR3 spans 15 residues. The germline V gene has CDR1 WNHNN and CDR2 SYGVQD (reference sequence). The V and J ends lost 2 bases and 4 bases respectively, with 13 bases between them. The CDR3: CASSEDSPGADTQYF. The CDR3 nucleotides read TGCGCCAGCAGTGAGGACAGCCCTGGAGCAGATACGCAGTATTTT.

This clone appeared once. The CDR3 loop reads CASGFGGETQYF. CDR3 DNA: TGTGCTAGTGGTTTCGGAGGGGAGACCCAGTACTTC. The V and J genes are TRBV12-5 and TRBJ2-5, with D perhaps TRBD2 (6 bases). V lost 3 bases and J lost 5, with 7 bases in between. There are 12 residues in the CDR3. In germline, CDR1 is LGHNT, CDR2 FRNRAP. The entire variable domain, with the rest obtained from reference TRBV12-5 and TRBJ2-5, is as follows: DARVTQTPRHKVTEMGQEVTMRCQPILGHNTVFWYRQTMMQGLELLAYFRNRAPLDDSGMPKDRFSAEMPDATLATLKIQPSEPRDSAVYFCASGFGGETQYFGPGTRLLVL.

This chain links TRBV7-9 with TRBJ2-3; 9 nucleotides match TRBD2. From germline, CDR1 is SEHNR and CDR2 FQNEAQ (reference sequence). The ends lost 5 bases at V and 6 bases at J; junction bases unmatched: 3. This CDR3 is built from 13 residues. CDR3 sequence (DNA): TGTGCCAGCAGCCCCAGCGGGGGGGATACGCAGTATTTT. Translating gives CASSPSGGDTQYF.

The chain carries TRBV7-9 and TRBJ1-4, with D uncertain. The germline V gene has CDR1 SEHNR and CDR2 FQNEAQ (reference sequence). The CDR3 spans 15 residues. Trimming removed 3 bases from V and 3 bases from J, with 11 bases in between. In DNA form, the CDR3 reads TGTGCCAGCAGCTTTTTCGGAGACCCTAATGAAAAACTGTTTTTT. This translates into CASSFFGDPNEKLFF.

The V and J genes are TRBV3-1 (or the pseudogene TRBV3-2) and TRBJ1-6; D is uncertain. This CDR3 region has 16 residues. CDR1 and CDR2 from the germline V gene are LGHDT and YNNKEL (reference sequence). V was pared by 1 base and J by 6 bases, with 13 bases between. The CDR3 sequence is CASSQVLGSGNSPLHF. CDR3 bases: TGTGCCAGCAGCCAAGTTTTGGGGAGTGGTAATTCACCCCTCCACTTT.

The chain combines TRBV2 with TRBJ2-3, with D tentatively TRBD2 (5 bases). CDR3 length equals 15 residues. Trimming removed 2 bases at V and 1 base at J, with 10 bases between. Per the germline V gene, CDR1 is SNHLY and CDR2 is FYNNEI. DNA for the CDR3: TGTGCCAGCAGTGAAAGGCTAGCAGGCACAGATACGCAGTATTTT. Protein product: CASSERLAGTDTQYF.

V usage is TRBV5-5 and J usage is TRBJ2-7, with D tentatively TRBD1 (5 bases). Germline CDR1 is SGHKS and CDR2 is YYEKEE (reference sequence). This CDR3 has 14 amino acids. V was clipped by 2 bases and J by 3 bases, with 12 bases between them. The CDR3 DNA reads TGTGCCAGCAGCTTAGGGCAGGGTGTCTACGAGCAGTACTTC. Encoded protein: CASSLGQGVYEQYF.

The V call is TRBV11-3, the J call TRBJ2-5; 8 bases line up with TRBD1. J was trimmed by 4 bases and V by 1 base; bases with no gene match: 8. This CDR3 spans 16 amino acids. Per germline, CDR1 SGHNT and CDR2 YENEEA. The CDR3 bases are TGTGCCAGCAGCTTAGGGGACAGGACCCCCTTAGAGACCCAGTACTTC. It yields the protein CASSLGDRTPLETQYF.

As for this clone: Other DNA sequences of this sample code for an identical CDR3. The chain carries TRBV2 and TRBJ2-2, with 7 nucleotides matching TRBD1. Trimming at V came to 4 bases and at J to 5 bases, leaving 4 bases not matched to a gene. The CDR3 extends over 14 amino acids. Germline V gene sequence: CDR1 SNHLY, CDR2 FYNNEI. CDR3 region: CASSGQGGTGELFF. CDR3 DNA: TGTGCCAGCAGTGGACAGGGTGGAACCGGGGAGCTGTTTTTT.

The chain uses TRBV6-5 and TRBJ1-1; D unresolved. Germline values: CDR1 MNHEY, CDR2 SVGAGI. This CDR3 is built from 13 residues. The germline V and J ends were trimmed by 6 bases and 0 bases, with 8 bases remaining between them. The DNA of the CDR3 is TGTGCCAGCAGAACGGGGATGAACACTGAAGCTTTCTTT. The encoded protein is CASRTGMNTEAFF.

The chain joins TRBV7-6 to TRBJ1-5, with unresolved D. This CDR3 is built from 13 residues. Looked up from germline, CDR1 is SGHVS and CDR2 is FNYEAQ. Trimming shortened V by 3 bases and J by 3 bases, and 6 bases separated the two germline ends. CDR3 protein: CASSFSDNQPQHF. CDR3 nucleotide sequence: TGTGCCAGCAGCTTTTCAGACAATCAGCCCCAGCATTTT.

This clone was observed a single time. The rearrangement joins TRBV29-1 to TRBJ1-2, with D possibly TRBD1 on 5 matching bases. Deletions cut 0 bases from V and 1 base from J, with 9 bases between. The V gene's germline CDR1 is SQVTM and CDR2 ANQGSEA. There are 14 residues in the CDR3. The CDR3 loop reads CSVEDPGINYGYTF. Here the CDR3 DNA reads TGCAGCGTTGAAGATCCAGGGATTAACTATGGCTACACCTTC.

The CDR3, as DNA: TGCGCCAGCAGCTTGGCAGTCAGGGGGACCGGGGAGCTGTTTTTT. It encodes CASSLAVRGTGELFF. The V and J genes are TRBV5-1 and TRBJ2-2, with 7 bases identical to TRBD1. This CDR3 has 15 residues. The V segment lost 0 bases and the J segment 5 bases; nucleotides outside the gene matches: 4. Germline loops: CDR1 SGHRS, CDR2 YFSETQ.

The chain is built from TRBV4-1 and TRBJ2-2; 12 bases match TRBD2. The germline gives CDR1 MGHRA, CDR2 YSYEKL. V was pared by 3 bases and J by 3 bases, with 2 bases of the junction left unmatched. The CDR3 covers 16 residues. CDR3 protein: CASSQTSGGDTGELFF. As DNA, the CDR3 is TGCGCCAGCAGCCAGACTAGCGGGGGTGACACCGGGGAGCTGTTTTTT.

This clone came up a few times. J is TRBJ1-5 and V is TRBV27; 8 nucleotides align to TRBD1. Germline V gene sequence: CDR1 MNHEY, CDR2 SMNVEV (reference sequence). CDR3 size: 14 residues. V gave up 6 bases and J gave up 4 bases; unmatched junction bases: 5. The DNA for the CDR3 is TGTGCCAGCAGGCCGACAGGGGCAAATCAGCCCCAGCATTTT. Translation gives CASRPTGANQPQHF.

The gene calls are TRBV19 and TRBJ1-1, with a weak D call TRBD1 (5 bases). Germline V gene lookup returns CDR1 LNHDA and CDR2 SQIVND (reference sequence). V was clipped by 7 bases and J by 2 bases, with 11 bases between them. This CDR3 has 13 residues. As DNA, the CDR3 is TGTGCCAGTAAGGGGTACCAAAACACTGAAGCTTTCTTT. It codes for CASKGYQNTEAFF.

In its sample, this clone was seen a few times. The rearrangement links TRBV18 to TRBJ1-2; 8 bases match TRBD1. The CDR3 totals 17 residues. With 4 bases clipped from V and 4 bases from J, the junction kept 14 bases outside the gene matches. The germline V gene has CDR1 KGHSH and CDR2 LQKENI. The CDR3 loop reads CASSQNSRTGNPYGYTF. The CDR3 DNA reads as TGTGCCAGCTCACAAAACTCTAGGACAGGGAATCCCTATGGCTACACCTTC.

The chain is built from TRBV10-3 and TRBJ2-1; TRBD2 aligns across 8 bases. This CDR3 has 15 amino acids. Germline-derived CDR1 and CDR2 are ENHRY and SYGVKD. After removal of 0 bases from V and 4 bases from J, the junction contained 2 bases not matched to a gene. Written as DNA, the CDR3 is TGTGCCATCAGTGAGTCGACTAGCGAGTACAATGAGCAGTTCTTC. It codes for CAISESTSEYNEQFF.

This clone was observed a few times. The V gene is TRBV5-4, the J gene TRBJ2-5; a possible D gene is TRBD2 (6 bases). The V end was cut by 4 bases, the J end by 4 bases, with 11 bases between. The germline V gene has CDR1 SGHNT and CDR2 YYREEE (reference sequence). The CDR3 runs 13 residues. The CDR3 sequence: CASSGGTLETQYF. The CDR3 DNA reads as TGTGCCAGCAGCGGCGGGACTTTAGAGACCCAGTACTTC.

The chain combines TRBV7-9 with TRBJ2-7; possibly TRBD1 for D (5 bases). V lost 1 base to trimming and J lost 1 base, with 8 bases between them. This CDR3 has 14 residues. From germline, CDR1 is SEHNR and CDR2 FQNEAQ (reference sequence). CDR3 residues: CASSLEGSSYEQYF. CDR3 nucleotide sequence: TGTGCCAGCAGCTTAGAGGGGTCATCCTACGAGCAGTACTTC.

This sequence joins TRBV6-5 and TRBJ2-5; 7 bases are shared with TRBD2. In germline, CDR1 is MNHEY, CDR2 SVGAGI. J gave up 4 bases and V 2 bases, and 7 bases lay outside the gene matches. The CDR3 extends over 15 amino acids. The CDR3 DNA reads as TGTGCCAGCAGTTACGTGGGGGGGGGTCCAGAGACCCAGTACTTC. This encodes CASSYVGGGPETQYF.

The chain has TRBV5-1 and TRBJ1-1; 8 bases map to TRBD1. The CDR3 consists of 12 residues. V shed 4 bases and J 8 bases; nucleotides not matched to a gene: 4. From germline, CDR1 is SGHRS and CDR2 YFSETQ. The CDR3 region is CASSVQGGEAFF. CDR3 nucleotides: TGCGCCAGCAGCGTACAGGGGGGCGAAGCTTTCTTT.

The chain links TRBV6-1 to TRBJ2-2; unclear D gene. The CDR3 has 14 residues. V was shortened by 3 bases and J by 6 bases, with 11 bases between the two germline ends. Germline V gene sequence: CDR1 MNHNS, CDR2 SASEGT. As DNA, the CDR3 is TGTGCCAGCAGTGACAACCAGGTAGCCGGGGAGCTGTTTTTT. This codes for CASSDNQVAGELFF.

This clone has at least ten counts. The chain carries TRBV11-3 and TRBJ2-5; D might be TRBD1 (5 bases). The CDR3 has 14 amino acids. Germline V gene data show CDR1 as SGHNT and CDR2 as YENEEA. V gave up 2 bases and J gave up 2 bases, with 9 bases separating them. CDR3: CASSLRQSQETQYF. CDR3 in DNA: TGTGCCAGCAGCTTACGACAGTCACAAGAGACCCAGTACTTC.

The rearrangement links TRBV6-5 to TRBJ1-2; 9 bases align to TRBD1. With 7 bases clipped from V and 2 bases from J, the junction kept 5 bases outside the gene matches. The CDR3 sequence is 14 residues long. Germline CDR1 reads MNHEY; CDR2 reads SVGAGI. CDR3 DNA sequence: TGTGCCAGCAACAACAGGGGGCAGAACTATGGCTACACCTTC. This gives the protein CASNNRGQNYGYTF.

V usage is TRBV6-5 and J usage is TRBJ1-5; 8 bases are shared with TRBD1. The J segment lost 4 bases and the V segment lost 5 bases, leaving 7 bases of the junction unmatched. This CDR3 contains 15 residues. The germline CDR1 and CDR2 sequences are MNHEY and SVGAGI. The CDR3 DNA reads as TGTGCCAGCAGTATATACCAGGGGGCGAATCAGCCCCAGCATTTT. As protein: CASSIYQGANQPQHF.

This clone was seen only once. This chain joins TRBV7-2 and TRBJ2-7, with 7 nucleotides matching TRBD2. The trim removed 5 bases at V and 3 bases at J, leaving 7 bases unmatched. Germline loops: CDR1 SGHTA, CDR2 FQGNSA. This CDR3 is built from 14 residues. The CDR3 here is CASSVEAGNYEQYF. The CDR3 coding sequence is TGTGCCAGCAGCGTGGAAGCGGGGAACTACGAGCAGTACTTC.

V usage is TRBV12-3 or TRBV12-4 and J usage is TRBJ2-7, with no clear D. The V end lost 5 bases, the J end lost 4 bases, and 6 bases lay between the germline ends. The CDR3 consists of 11 residues. The CDR3, as DNA: TGTGCCAGCAGTGGCATGTACGAGCAGTACTTC. Translation gives CASSGMYEQYF.

This clone is a singleton in its sample. The genes are TRBV3-1 (or the pseudogene TRBV3-2) and TRBJ2-6; the D gene is possibly TRBD2 (6 bases). Germline-derived CDR1 and CDR2 are LGHDT and YNNKEL (reference sequence). CDR3 length equals 19 residues. V was clipped by 1 base and J by 4 bases, with 20 bases between them. The CDR3 reads CASSQAVQGGMVGANVLTF. The DNA for the CDR3 is TGTGCCAGCAGCCAAGCTGTCCAGGGAGGTATGGTGGGGGCCAACGTCCTGACTTTC.

As to this clone: Germline and junction disagree at one end, which may indicate a read error. Here the CDR3 DNA reads TGCTGTGCTAGTTTTCTGATGGGCGGGGGGGTGGAGACCCAGTACTTC. This codes for CCASFLMGGGVETQYF. J is TRBJ2-5 and V is TRBV20-1; 9 nucleotides match TRBD2. Germline V gene sequence: CDR1 DFQATT, CDR2 SNEGSKA (reference sequence). The CDR3 is 16 residues long.